Given below is one TCR beta chain in context. Its antigen is unidentified. The data derive from a study of cytomegalovirus exposure and HLA in healthy donors. As for the study in general: Around 86 million unique TCRs, all from HLA-typed donors, were included in an early release of the data.

General study points: Previous analysis showed most TCR beta V segments were productive about 87% or about 30% of the time.

Germline CDR1 reads SGHTA; CDR2 reads FQGTGA. The CDR3 has 14 residues. J lost 6 bases, V lost 5 bases, and 3 bases had no gene match. The PCR contained 60 Vbeta and 13 Jbeta primers. Assay used: immunoSEQ multiplex PCR; TCRdb lists only in-frame clones, some missing. Of fewer than 300,000 clones listed, 80% to 90% are singletons. The V and J genes are TRBV7-3 and TRBJ2-1, with 11 bases fitting TRBD2. Sequenced material: PBMCs. This TCR was sampled from a man in his forties or fifties in good health and CMV-seropositive. In DNA, the CDR3 is TGTGCCAGCAGCCTTAGCGGGAGGGCCAATGAGCAGTTCTTC. It encodes CASSLSGRANEQFF. Full variable domain (outside the CDR3, taken from reference TRBV7-3 and TRBJ2-1): GAGVSQTPSNKVTEKGKYVELRCDPISGHTALYWYRQSLGQGPEFLIYFQGTGAADDSGLPNDRFFAVRPEGSVSTLKIQRTERGDSAVYLCASSLSGRANEQFFGPGTRLTVL.